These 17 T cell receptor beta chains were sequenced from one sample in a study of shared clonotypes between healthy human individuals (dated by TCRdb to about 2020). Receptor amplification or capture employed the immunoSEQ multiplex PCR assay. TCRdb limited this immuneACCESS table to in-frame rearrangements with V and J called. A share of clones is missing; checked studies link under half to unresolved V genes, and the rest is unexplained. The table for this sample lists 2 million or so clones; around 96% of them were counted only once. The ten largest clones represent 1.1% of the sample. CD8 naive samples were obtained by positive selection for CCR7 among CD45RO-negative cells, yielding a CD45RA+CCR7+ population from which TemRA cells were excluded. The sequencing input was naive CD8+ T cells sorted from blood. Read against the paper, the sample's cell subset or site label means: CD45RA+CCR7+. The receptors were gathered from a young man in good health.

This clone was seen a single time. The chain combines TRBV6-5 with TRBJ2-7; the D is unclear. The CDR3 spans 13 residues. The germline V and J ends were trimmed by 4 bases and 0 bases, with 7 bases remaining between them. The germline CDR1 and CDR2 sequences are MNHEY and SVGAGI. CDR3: CASSSGFSYEQYF. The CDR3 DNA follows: TGTGCCAGCAGTTCAGGATTCTCCTACGAGCAGTACTTC.

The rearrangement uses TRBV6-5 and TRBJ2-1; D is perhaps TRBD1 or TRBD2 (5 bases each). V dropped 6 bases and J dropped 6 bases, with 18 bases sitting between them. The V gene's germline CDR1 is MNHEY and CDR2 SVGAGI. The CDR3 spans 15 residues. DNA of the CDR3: TGTGCCAGCAGCCCCCTGACGGGGCAGCTCAATGAGCAGTTCTTC. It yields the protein CASSPLTGQLNEQFF.

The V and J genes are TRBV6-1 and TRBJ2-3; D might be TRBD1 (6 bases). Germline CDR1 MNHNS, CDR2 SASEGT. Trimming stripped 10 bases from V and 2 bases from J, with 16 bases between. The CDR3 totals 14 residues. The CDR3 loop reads CAIRGRVVTDTQYF. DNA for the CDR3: TGTGCCATCAGGGGACGCGTCGTCACAGATACGCAGTATTTT.

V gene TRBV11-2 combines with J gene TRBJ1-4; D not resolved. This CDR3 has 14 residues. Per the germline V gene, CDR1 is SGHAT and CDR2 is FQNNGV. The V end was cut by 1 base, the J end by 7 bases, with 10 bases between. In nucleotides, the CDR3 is TGTGCCAGCAGCTTAGTCGCTACTGGTGAAAAACTGTTTTTT. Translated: CASSLVATGEKLFF.

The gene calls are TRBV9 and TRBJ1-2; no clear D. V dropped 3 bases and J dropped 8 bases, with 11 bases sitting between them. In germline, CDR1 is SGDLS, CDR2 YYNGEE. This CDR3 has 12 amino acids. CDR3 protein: CASSARTWGYTF. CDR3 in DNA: TGTGCCAGCAGCGCCCGGACTTGGGGCTACACCTTC.

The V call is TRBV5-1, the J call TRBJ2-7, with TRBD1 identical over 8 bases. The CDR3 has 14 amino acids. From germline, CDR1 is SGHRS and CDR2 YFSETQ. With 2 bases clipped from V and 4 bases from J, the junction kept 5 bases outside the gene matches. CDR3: CASSFPGQVYEQYF. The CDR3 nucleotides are TGCGCCAGCAGCTTCCCGGGACAGGTATACGAGCAGTACTTC.

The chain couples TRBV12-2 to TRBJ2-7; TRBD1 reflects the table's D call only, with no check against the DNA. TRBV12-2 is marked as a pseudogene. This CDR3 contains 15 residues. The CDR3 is CASRLRQHPSYEQYF. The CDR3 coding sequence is TGTGCAAGTCGCTTAAGACAGCATCCCTCCTACGAGCAGTACTTC.

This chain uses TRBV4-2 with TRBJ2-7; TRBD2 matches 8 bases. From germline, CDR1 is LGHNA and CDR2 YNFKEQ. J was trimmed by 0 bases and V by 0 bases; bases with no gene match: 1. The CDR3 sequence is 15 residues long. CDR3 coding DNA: TGTGCCAGCAGCCAAGATCGGGAGGGCTCCTACGAGCAGTACTTC. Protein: CASSQDREGSYEQYF.

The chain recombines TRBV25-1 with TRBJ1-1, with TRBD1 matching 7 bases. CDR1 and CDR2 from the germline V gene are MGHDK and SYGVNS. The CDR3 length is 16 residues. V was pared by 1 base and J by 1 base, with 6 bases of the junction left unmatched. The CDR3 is CASSEWATGQNTEAFF. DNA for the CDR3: TGTGCCAGCAGTGAATGGGCGACAGGGCAGAACACTGAAGCTTTCTTT.

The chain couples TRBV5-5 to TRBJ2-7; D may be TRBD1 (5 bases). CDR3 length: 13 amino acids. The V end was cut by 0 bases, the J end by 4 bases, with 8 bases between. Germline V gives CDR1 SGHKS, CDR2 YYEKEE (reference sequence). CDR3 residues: CASSLAGKYEQYF. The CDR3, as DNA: TGTGCCAGCAGCTTGGCAGGGAAATACGAGCAGTACTTC.

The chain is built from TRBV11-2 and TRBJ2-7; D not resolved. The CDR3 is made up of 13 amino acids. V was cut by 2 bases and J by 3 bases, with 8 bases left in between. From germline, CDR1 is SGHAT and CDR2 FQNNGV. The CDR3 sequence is CASSLYRLYEQYF. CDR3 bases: TGTGCCAGCAGCTTATACCGGCTCTACGAGCAGTACTTC.

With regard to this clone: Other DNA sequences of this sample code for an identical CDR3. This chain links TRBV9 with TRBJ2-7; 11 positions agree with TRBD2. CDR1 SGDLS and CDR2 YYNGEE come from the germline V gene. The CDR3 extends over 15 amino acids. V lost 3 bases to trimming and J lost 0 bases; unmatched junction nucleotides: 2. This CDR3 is CASSAGTSGSYEQYF. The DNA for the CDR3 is TGTGCCAGCAGCGCGGGGACTAGCGGCTCCTACGAGCAGTACTTC.

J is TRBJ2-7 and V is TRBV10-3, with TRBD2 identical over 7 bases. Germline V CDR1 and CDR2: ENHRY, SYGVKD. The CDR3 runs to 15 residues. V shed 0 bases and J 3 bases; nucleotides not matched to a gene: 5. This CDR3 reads CAISESGGSYYEQYF. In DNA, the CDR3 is TGTGCCATCAGTGAGTCCGGGGGGAGCTACTACGAGCAGTACTTC.

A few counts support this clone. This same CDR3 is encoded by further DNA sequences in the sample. The CDR3 protein is CASSPGLAGEQYF. The CDR3 nucleotides are TGCGCCAGCAGCCCGGGACTAGCGGGCGAGCAGTACTTC. This chain joins TRBV4-1 and TRBJ2-7; 12 nucleotides match TRBD2. V lost 4 bases to trimming and J lost 6 bases; unmatched junction nucleotides: 1. This CDR3 comprises 13 residues. Germline CDR1 and CDR2: MGHRA and YSYEKL.

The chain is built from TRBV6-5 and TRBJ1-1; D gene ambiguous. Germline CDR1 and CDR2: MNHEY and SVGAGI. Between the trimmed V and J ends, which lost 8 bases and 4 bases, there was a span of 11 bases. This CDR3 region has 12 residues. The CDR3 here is CASSPRPTEAFF. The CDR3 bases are TGTGCCAGCTCCCCACGGCCCACTGAAGCTTTCTTT.

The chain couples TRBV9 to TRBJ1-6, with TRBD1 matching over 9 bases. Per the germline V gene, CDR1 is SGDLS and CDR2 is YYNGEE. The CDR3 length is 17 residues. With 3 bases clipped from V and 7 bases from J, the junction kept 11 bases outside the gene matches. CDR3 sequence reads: CASSASGTGLPNSPLHF. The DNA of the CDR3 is TGTGCCAGCAGCGCCTCCGGGACAGGGTTACCGAATTCACCCCTCCACTTT.

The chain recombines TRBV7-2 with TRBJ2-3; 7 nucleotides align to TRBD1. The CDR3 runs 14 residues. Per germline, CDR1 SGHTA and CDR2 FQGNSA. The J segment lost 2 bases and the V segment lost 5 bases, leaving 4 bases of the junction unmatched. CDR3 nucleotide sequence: TGTGCCAGCAGCGCGACAGGGTACACAGATACGCAGTATTTT. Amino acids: CASSATGYTDTQYF.